The next 9 T cell receptor beta chains were all read from a single sample in a study of T cells in Graves' hyperthyroidism and ophthalmopathy. There were TCR beta CDR3 regions amplified from RNA transcripts. When the TCR CDR3 underwent first-round RT-PCR, the HTBI primer set was used. MiXCR, applied by TCRdb to the multiplex PCR reads, yields one record per CDR3 protein. The sample has some 300,000 distinct CDR3 sequences, approximately 12% seen once. What was sequenced was blood. These receptors were taken from a woman aged 25 to 45 with Graves' hyperthyroidism that later progressed to Graves' ophthalmopathy.

In regard to this clonotype: This may stem from a read error, because a much larger clone lies one nucleotide away. The rearrangement uses TRBV28 and TRBJ2-7; D remains ambiguous. Trimming removed 6 bases at V and 0 bases at J, with 6 bases between. Germline V gene data show CDR1 as MDHEN and CDR2 as SYDVKM. The CDR3 contains 12 residues. CDR3 residues: CASRGNSYEQYF. As DNA, the CDR3 is TGTGCCAGCAGAGGAAACTCCTACGAGCAGTACTTC.

This clonotype was observed many times. V is TRBV2 and J is TRBJ2-1, with 7 bases aligning to TRBD1. CDR1 SNHLY and CDR2 FYNNEI come from the germline V gene. The CDR3 loop spans 15 amino acids. The junction had 12 bases not matched to a gene; V was cut back by 8 bases and J by 5 bases. CDR3 nucleotide sequence: TGTGCCAGCGCTGGCCGGGGACAGTACAACAATGAGCAGTTCTTC. Its translation is CASAGRGQYNNEQFF.

Many counts were recorded for this clonotype. The gene calls are TRBV7-2 and TRBJ2-7, with 7 bases aligning to TRBD2. The germline V gene has CDR1 SGHTA and CDR2 FQGNSA. The J segment lost 4 bases and the V segment lost 5 bases, leaving 8 bases of the junction unmatched. There are 14 residues in the CDR3. Here the CDR3 DNA reads TGTGCCAGCAGCCACGGCGGCGGGAGTTACGAGCAGTACTTC. Translation gives CASSHGGGSYEQYF.

This clonotype was counted ten times or more. The chain is built from TRBV28 and TRBJ2-3, with 7 bases that match TRBD2. Germline values: CDR1 MDHEN, CDR2 SYDVKM. With V trimmed by 3 bases and J by 2 bases, 5 bases remained unmatched. The CDR3 is 15 amino acids. CDR3 DNA: TGTGCCAGCAGTTTGCGCGGGAGTTACACAGATACGCAGTATTTT. Encoded protein: CASSLRGSYTDTQYF.

This clonotype was recorded many times. The chain has TRBV6-1 and TRBJ2-1; D possibly matches TRBD1 or TRBD2 (5 bases each). The germline CDR1 and CDR2 sequences are MNHNS and SASEGT. CDR3 length: 13 residues. Trimming shortened V by 6 bases and J by 9 bases, and 15 bases separated the two germline ends. In DNA form, the CDR3 reads TGTGCCAGCAGACTAGAAATGGGGACTGAGCAGTTCTTC. Its protein product is CASRLEMGTEQFF.

This clonotype appeared many times. The J gene is TRBJ2-1, the V gene TRBV10-3; 8 bases match TRBD2. Looked up from germline, CDR1 is ENHRY and CDR2 is SYGVKD. The CDR3 sequence is 14 residues long. The V gene end was trimmed by 3 bases and the J gene end by 4 bases; junction bases not matched to a gene: 2. CDR3 sequence: CAISDSGAYNEQFF. The CDR3 DNA sequence: TGTGCCATCAGTGATAGCGGGGCGTACAATGAGCAGTTCTTC.

In the case of this clonotype: This clone may be a read error of a much larger clone one base away. The rearrangement uses TRBV7-2 and TRBJ2-2, with D possibly TRBD2 on 5 matching bases. CDR1 SGHTA and CDR2 FQGNSA come from the germline V gene. The CDR3 runs 13 residues. The CDR3 sequence is CASSFSNTGELCF. The CDR3, as DNA: TGTGCCAGCAGCTTTTCGAACACCGGGGAGCTGTGTTTT.

This clonotype has ten or more counts. This chain uses TRBV2 with TRBJ1-6, with 9 bases matching TRBD1. V lost 4 bases to trimming and J lost 7 bases; unmatched junction nucleotides: 5. CDR3 length: 15 residues. The germline gives CDR1 SNHLY, CDR2 FYNNEI. The CDR3 reads CASSGKQGANSPLHF. DNA for the CDR3: TGTGCCAGCAGTGGGAAACAGGGGGCGAATTCACCCCTCCACTTT.

V usage is TRBV27 and J usage is TRBJ1-2; a possible D gene is TRBD1 (6 bases). Germline lookup yields CDR1 MNHEY and CDR2 SMNVEV (reference sequence). Trimming took 2 bases from V and 3 from J, leaving 10 bases between them. This CDR3 contains 14 residues. DNA for the CDR3: TGTGCCAGCAGTTTACAGGGGCGAGACTATGGCTACACCTTC. Protein sequence: CASSLQGRDYGYTF.